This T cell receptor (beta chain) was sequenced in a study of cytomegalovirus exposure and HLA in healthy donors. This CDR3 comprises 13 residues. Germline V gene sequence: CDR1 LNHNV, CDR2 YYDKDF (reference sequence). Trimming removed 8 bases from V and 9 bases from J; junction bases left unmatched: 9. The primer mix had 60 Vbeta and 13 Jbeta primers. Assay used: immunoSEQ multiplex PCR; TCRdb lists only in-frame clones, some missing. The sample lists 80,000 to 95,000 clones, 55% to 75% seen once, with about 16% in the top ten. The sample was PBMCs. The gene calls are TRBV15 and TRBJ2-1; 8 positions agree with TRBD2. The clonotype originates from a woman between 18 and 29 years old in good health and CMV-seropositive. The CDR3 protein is CATAGLERGEQFF. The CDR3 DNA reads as TGTGCCACCGCGGGACTAGAGAGAGGTGAGCAGTTCTTC.